Sequencing of this TCR beta chain was carried out in a study of spatial heterogeneity in lung cancer. On the study more broadly: Combinations of a unique TCR and a UMI were tallied in raw reads, and on average each appeared more than ten times. Overall study results and limits: Resection blood, more than follow-up blood, showed ubiquitous expanded tumor TCRs.

This clonotype was picked up many times. Antigen specificity is unknown. Time point: sample taken at primary tumor resection. No cell sorting; template was whole RNA from tumor, lung tissue or PBMC. The donors, 70 to 80 patients with untreated early-stage non-small cell lung cancer, provided the samples. Germline V gene sequence: CDR1 KGHDR, CDR2 SFDVKD. This CDR3 is 13 amino acids long. V was cut by 2 bases and J by 2 bases, with 5 bases left in between. On each TCR cDNA molecule, a unique molecular identifier was present. TCRdb passed the 5' RACE reads through MiXCR, listing each CDR3 protein once. Seen here are about 26,000 distinct CDR3 sequences, more than 10% observed once, and the top ten hold roughly 26%.

The chain uses TRBV24-1 and TRBJ2-5, with D unclear. The TCR comes from a female donor with early-stage non-small cell lung cancer. Here the sequenced sample was PBMCs, taken at surgery. The CDR3 DNA follows: TGTGCCACCAGTGATTACACGCAAGAGACCCAGTACTTC. As protein: CATSDYTQETQYF.